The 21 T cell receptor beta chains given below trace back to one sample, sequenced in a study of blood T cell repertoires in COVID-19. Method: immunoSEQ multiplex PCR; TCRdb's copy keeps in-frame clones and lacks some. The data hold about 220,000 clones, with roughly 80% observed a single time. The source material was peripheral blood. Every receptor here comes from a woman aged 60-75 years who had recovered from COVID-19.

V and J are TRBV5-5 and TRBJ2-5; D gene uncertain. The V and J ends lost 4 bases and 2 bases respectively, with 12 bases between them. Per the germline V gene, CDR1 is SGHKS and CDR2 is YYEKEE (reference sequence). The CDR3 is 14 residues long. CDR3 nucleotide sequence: TGTGCCAGCAGCCAAAACTCGGTGCAAGAGACCCAGTACTTC. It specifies CASSQNSVQETQYF.

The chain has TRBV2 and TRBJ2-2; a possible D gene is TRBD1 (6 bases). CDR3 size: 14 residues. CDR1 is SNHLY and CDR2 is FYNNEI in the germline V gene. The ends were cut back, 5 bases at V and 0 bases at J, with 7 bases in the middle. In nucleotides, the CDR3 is TGTGCCAGCAGTCGACAGGCGAACACCGGGGAGCTGTTTTTT. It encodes CASSRQANTGELFF.

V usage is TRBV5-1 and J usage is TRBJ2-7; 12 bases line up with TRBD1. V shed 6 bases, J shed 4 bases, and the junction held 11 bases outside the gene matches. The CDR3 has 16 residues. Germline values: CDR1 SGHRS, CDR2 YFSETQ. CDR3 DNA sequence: TGCGCCAGCACCCGGCAGCCGGGACAGGGGGCATACGAGCAGTACTTC. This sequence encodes CASTRQPGQGAYEQYF.

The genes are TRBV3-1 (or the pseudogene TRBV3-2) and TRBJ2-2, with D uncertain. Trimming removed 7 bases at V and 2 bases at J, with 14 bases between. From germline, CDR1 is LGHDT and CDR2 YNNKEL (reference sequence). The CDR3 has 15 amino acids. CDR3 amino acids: CASKPDTTNTGELFF. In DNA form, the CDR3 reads TGTGCCAGCAAACCCGATACTACAAACACCGGGGAGCTGTTTTTT.

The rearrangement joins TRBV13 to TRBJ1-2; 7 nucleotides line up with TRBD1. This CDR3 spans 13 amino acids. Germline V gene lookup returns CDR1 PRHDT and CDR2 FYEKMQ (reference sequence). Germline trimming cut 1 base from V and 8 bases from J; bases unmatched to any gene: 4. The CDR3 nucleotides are TGTGCCAGCAGCTTAGAGGGGGCGCGGGGCTACACCTTC. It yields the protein CASSLEGARGYTF.

CDR3 nucleotides: TGTGCCTGGAGTCTTAGCGGGGGGGCCCTAGATGAGCAGTTCTTC. Its protein product is CAWSLSGGALDEQFF. The chain recombines TRBV30 with TRBJ2-1, with 11 bases identical to TRBD2. V trimming: 2 bases; J trimming: 8 bases; junction bases outside the gene matches: 8. Germline CDR1 reads GTSNPN; CDR2 reads SVGIG (reference sequence). This CDR3 is built from 15 residues.

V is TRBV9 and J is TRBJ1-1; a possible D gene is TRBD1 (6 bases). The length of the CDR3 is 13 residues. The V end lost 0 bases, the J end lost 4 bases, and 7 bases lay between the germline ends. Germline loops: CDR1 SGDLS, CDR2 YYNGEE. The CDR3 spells CASSVDRATEAFF. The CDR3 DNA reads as TGTGCCAGCAGCGTAGACAGGGCCACTGAAGCTTTCTTT.

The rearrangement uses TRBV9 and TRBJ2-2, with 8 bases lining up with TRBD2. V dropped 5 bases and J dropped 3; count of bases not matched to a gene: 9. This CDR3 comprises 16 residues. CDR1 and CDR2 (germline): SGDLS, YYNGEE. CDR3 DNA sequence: TGTGCCAGCAGTGGCGAGCCAGCGGGGGACACCGGGGAGCTGTTTTTT. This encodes CASSGEPAGDTGELFF.

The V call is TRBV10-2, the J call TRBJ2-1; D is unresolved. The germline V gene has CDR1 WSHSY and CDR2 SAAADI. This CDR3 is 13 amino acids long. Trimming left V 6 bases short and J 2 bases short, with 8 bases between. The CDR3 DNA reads TGCGCCAGCAGGGGCTTAACCTACAATGAGCAGTTCTTC. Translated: CASRGLTYNEQFF.

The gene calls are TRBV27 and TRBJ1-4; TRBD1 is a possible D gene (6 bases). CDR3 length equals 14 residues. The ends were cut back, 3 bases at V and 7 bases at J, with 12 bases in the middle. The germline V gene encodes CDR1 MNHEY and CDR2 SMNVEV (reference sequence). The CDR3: CASSLGGALEKLFF. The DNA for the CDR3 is TGTGCCAGCAGTTTGGGGGGGGCGCTTGAAAAACTGTTTTTT.

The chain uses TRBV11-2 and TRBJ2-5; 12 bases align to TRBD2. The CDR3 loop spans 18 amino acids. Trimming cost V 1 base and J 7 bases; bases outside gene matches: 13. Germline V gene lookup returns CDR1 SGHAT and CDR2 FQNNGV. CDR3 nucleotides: TGTGCCAGCAGCTTAGGGAAGTTACTAGCGGGGGGCGTGGGGACCCAGTACTTC. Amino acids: CASSLGKLLAGGVGTQYF.

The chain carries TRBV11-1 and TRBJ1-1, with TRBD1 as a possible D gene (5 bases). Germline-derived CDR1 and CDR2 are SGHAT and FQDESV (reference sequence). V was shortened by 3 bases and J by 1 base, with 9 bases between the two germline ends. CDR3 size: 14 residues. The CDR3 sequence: CASSFRDWNTEAFF. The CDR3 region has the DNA TGTGCCAGCAGCTTCCGGGACTGGAACACTGAAGCTTTCTTT.

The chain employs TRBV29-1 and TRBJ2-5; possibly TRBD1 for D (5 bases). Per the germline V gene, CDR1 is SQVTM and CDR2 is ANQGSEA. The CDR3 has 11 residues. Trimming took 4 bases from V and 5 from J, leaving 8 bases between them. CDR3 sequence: CSVARAETQYF. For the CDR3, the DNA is TGCAGCGTTGCCAGGGCGGAGACCCAGTACTTC.

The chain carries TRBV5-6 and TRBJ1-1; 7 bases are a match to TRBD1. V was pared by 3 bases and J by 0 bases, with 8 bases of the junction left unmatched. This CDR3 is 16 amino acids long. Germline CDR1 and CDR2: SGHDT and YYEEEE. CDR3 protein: CASSSWRDSLNTEAFF. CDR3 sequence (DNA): TGTGCCAGCAGCTCCTGGAGGGACAGCTTGAACACTGAAGCTTTCTTT.

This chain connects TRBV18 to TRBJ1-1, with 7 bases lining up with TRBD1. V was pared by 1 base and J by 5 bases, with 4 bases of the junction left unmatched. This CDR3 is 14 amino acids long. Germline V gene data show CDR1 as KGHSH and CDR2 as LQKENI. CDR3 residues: CASSPRQGETEAFF. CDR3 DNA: TGTGCCAGCTCACCACGCCAGGGGGAGACTGAAGCTTTCTTT. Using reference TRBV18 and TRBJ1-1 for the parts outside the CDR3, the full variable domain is NAGVMQNPRHLVRRRGQEARLRCSPMKGHSHVYWYRQLPEEGLKFMVYLQKENIIDESGMPKERFSAEFPKEGPSILRIQQVVRGDSAAYFCASSPRQGETEAFFGQGTRLTVV.

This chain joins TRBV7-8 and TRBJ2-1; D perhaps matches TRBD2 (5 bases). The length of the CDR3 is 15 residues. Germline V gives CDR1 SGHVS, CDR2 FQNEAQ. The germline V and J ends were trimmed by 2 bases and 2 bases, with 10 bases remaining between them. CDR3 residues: CASSLTAGPYNEQFF. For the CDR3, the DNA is TGTGCCAGCAGCTTAACGGCGGGCCCCTACAATGAGCAGTTCTTC.

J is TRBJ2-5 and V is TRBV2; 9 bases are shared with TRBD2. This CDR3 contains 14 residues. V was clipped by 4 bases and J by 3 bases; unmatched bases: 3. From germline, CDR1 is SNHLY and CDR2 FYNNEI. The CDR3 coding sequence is TGTGCCAGCAGTGCCCGACTAGCGGAAGAGACCCAGTACTTC. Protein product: CASSARLAEETQYF.

The CDR3 DNA reads TGTGCCAGCAGCCCGCGGGTTTCGCCAGAGACCCAGTACTTC. It encodes CASSPRVSPETQYF. The gene calls are TRBV5-6 and TRBJ2-5, with D perhaps TRBD2 (5 bases). The CDR3 totals 14 residues. The V end lost 4 bases, the J end lost 4 bases, and 14 bases lay between the germline ends. CDR1 and CDR2 from the germline V gene are SGHDT and YYEEEE.

CDR3 amino acids: CASSLGGAVYEQYF. The DNA for the CDR3 is TGCGCCAGCAGCCTTGGGGGGGCAGTCTACGAGCAGTACTTC. The rearrangement joins TRBV5-1 to TRBJ2-7, with a tentative D call TRBD2 (7 bases). Germline V gene data show CDR1 as SGHRS and CDR2 as YFSETQ. V was clipped by 4 bases and J by 3 bases, with 14 bases between them. The CDR3 covers 14 residues. Full variable domain (missing parts from reference TRBV5-1 and TRBJ2-7): KAGVTQTPRYLIKTRGQQVTLSCSPISGHRSVSWYQQTPGQGLQFLFEYFSETQRNKGNFPGRFSGRQFSNSRSEMNVSTLELGDSALYLCASSLGGAVYEQYFGPGTRLTVT.

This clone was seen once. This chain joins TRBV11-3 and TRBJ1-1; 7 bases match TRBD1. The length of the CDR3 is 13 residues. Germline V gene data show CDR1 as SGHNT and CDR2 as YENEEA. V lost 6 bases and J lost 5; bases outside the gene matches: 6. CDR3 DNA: TGTGCCAGCAGTACAGGGGCAGGGACTGAAGCTTTCTTT. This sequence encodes CASSTGAGTEAFF. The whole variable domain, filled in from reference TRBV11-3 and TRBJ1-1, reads EAGVVQSPRYKIIEKKQPVAFWCNPISGHNTLYWYLQNLGQGPELLIRYENEEAVDDSQLPKDRFSAERLKGVDSTLKIQPAELGDSAVYLCASSTGAGTEAFFGQGTRLTVV.

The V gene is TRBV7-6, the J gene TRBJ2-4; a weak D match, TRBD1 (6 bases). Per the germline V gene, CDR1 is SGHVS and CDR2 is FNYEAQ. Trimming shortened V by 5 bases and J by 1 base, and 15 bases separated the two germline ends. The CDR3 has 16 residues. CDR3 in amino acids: CASSPSYRVAKNIQYF. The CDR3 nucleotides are TGTGCCAGCAGCCCCTCCTACAGGGTCGCCAAAAACATTCAGTACTTC.